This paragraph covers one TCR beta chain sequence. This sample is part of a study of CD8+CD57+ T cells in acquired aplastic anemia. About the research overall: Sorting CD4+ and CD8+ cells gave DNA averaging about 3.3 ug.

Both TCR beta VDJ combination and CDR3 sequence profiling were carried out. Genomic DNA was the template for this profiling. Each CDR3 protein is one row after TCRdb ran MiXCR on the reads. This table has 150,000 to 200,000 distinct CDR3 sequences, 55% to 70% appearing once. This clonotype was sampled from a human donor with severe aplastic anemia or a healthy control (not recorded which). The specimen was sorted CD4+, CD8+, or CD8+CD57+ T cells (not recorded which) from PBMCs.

CDR3 amino acids: CASSLQTGELFF. CDR3 in DNA: TGCGCCAGCAGTCTGCAGACCGGGGAGCTGTTTTTT. The chain carries TRBV5-1 and TRBJ2-2; D remains ambiguous. V gave up 5 bases and J gave up 5 bases, with 7 bases separating them. CDR1 is SGHRS, CDR2 YFSETQ, per germline. This CDR3 region has 12 residues.